Included here is one T cell receptor beta chain sequence, with context. The antigen this receptor binds is unknown. At one end the junction does not follow the germline gene, possibly because of a read error. Its CDR3 holds 14 amino acids, cysteine through phenylalanine. Solely the CDR3 DNA is kept, with 42 bases framed from the first base. CDR1 and CDR2 are read off the germline V gene as MNHEY and SVGAGI. These data come from a study of blood T cells in healthy people across ages (dated by TCRdb to between 2014 and 2017). At the level of the whole study: In model experiments, template switching captured roughly one uniquely barcoded TCR beta cDNA molecule for every two T cells. To track age-related changes in TCR beta repertoire diversity, the study relied on deep sequencing normalized with unique cDNA molecular identifiers. The donors were split into four age groups: young (average roughly 15 years), middle-aged (over 35), aged (around 67) and long-lived (about 74). To avoid experimental bias, donors of different ages were distributed randomly across sequencing lanes. Using the same blood draw, the study looked at two additional independent replicas of 1 million unique cDNA reads for two donors, one aged 18 to 29 and the other aged 80 or older.

The study at large found these results: Observed TCR beta diversity per million T cells fell roughly linearly with age, and a significant reduction was already apparent by age about 43. Estimates of total diversity based on one million sequenced T cells were considered lower bounds and underestimates. Compared with the aged group, more naive CD4+ T cells, fewer expanded clones and increased TCR diversity were shown by the long-lived group, suggesting age selection. Conclusive comparison of naive and antigen-experienced compartments was prevented by the profiling of bulk unsorted PBMCs. Donor CMV infection status was unknown, potentially confounding age-related changes in expanded clonotypes. The percentage of naive T cells measured by flow cytometry correlated strongly with observed TCR beta diversity.

The roughly 39 donors, aged roughly 6 to 90 years, were systemically healthy Caucasian individuals from Russia. Each donor gave ten milliliters of peripheral blood, drawn into EDTA-treated Vacutainer tubes. Ficoll-Paque density-gradient centrifugation was used to isolate PBMCs, with at least 6.5 million per sample. Trizol reagent was used to extract total RNA from PBMCs, with at least 5.5 micrograms per sample. The percentages of naive CD45RAhigh/CD27high T cells were determined by flow cytometry on a PBMC aliquot from every donor. Libraries were constructed by 5' RACE. This sample was sequenced with an Illumina HiSeq 2500. A second PCR of about 7 to 12 cycles was performed with a sample-barcoded 5' primer and a J-beta primer mix. A unique molecular identifier was introduced onto each TCR beta cDNA molecule by a template-switch 5' adaptor carrying 12 random nucleotides. At least 2.5 million CDR3-containing paired-end reads were obtained from each sample. First-strand cDNA synthesis was performed from all RNA using the Mint cDNA synthesis kit, with priming by a TRBC-specific oligonucleotide. After uracil-DNA glycosylase treatment, a first 18-cycle PCR used universal primers M1SS and BC2_uni_R on all cDNA. The authors' analysis ran thus. Normalization of each sample was performed by random selection of 1 million high-quality reads, each carrying a distinct molecular identifier. Instead of being binned into consensus sequences, reads with shared molecular identifiers were discarded. MiTCR, set to a Q25 quality threshold and the strictest error-elimination algorithm, was used for CDR3 identification, clonotype clustering and error correction. A nonparametric unseen species model using Euler transformation provided a lower-bound estimate of total TCR beta diversity. TCRdb passed the public sequencing reads through fastp at Q25 and MiXCR, retaining productive beta sequences. Rows are combined by CDR3 protein, so each entry shows the most common genes and DNA. V and J calls and clone size were set by TCRdb, not the authors. For this sample there are approximately 830,000 distinct CDR3 sequences; under 80% appear just once. Jointly, the top ten make up about a quarter of the sample.

The V and J segments used are TRBV6-5 and TRBJ1-5; possibly the D gene is TRBD1, per 6 matching bases. The TCR sequence derives from a man between 25 and 39 years old in good health. The sequencing sample was made of blood. The nucleotides read TGTGCCATCAGTGATCAGGGGAGCAATCAGCCCCAGCATTTT. It encodes CAISDQGSNQPQHF.